This entry describes one TCR beta chain. What it binds is unknown. Clones were read by immunoSEQ multiplex PCR, and TCRdb kept only the in-frame ones, dropping some. The data contain 100,000 or so clones, 90% to 95% of them seen just once; the ten biggest clones take up 0.15% to 0.2%. The data are from a study of graft-versus-host responses after intestinal transplantation. General observations from the study: Detection of GvH clones occurred in recipient marrow, and some had their first appearance in ileum or blood. Maximum circulating GvH clone levels tracked with early post-transplant HvG decreases.

CDR1 and CDR2 (germline): SNHLY, FYNNEI. The CDR3 is 16 amino acids. V was cut by 7 bases and J by 1 base, with 19 bases left in between. The J gene is TRBJ1-1, the V gene TRBV2; a weak D match, TRBD1 (5 bases). This material consisted of unstimulated CD4+ T cells sorted from spleen or lymph node cells, taken before intestinal transplant. The clonotype originates from a human donor who received an intestinal transplant. The CDR3 region has the DNA TGTGCCAGCACAGGCAGGGACTATTCTGGGAACACTGAAGCTTTCTTT. Amino acids: CASTGRDYSGNTEAFF.